This is a list of T cell receptor beta chains from one sample in a study of technical replicates of blood from a handful of donors. Method: immunoSEQ multiplex PCR; TCRdb's copy keeps in-frame clones and lacks some. This repertoire shows approximately 81,000 clones, nearly 96% found once; its top ten account for 0.37%. Material: T cells isolated from PBMCs. The receptors here all came from a human donor in good health. The CDR3 runs from the conserved cysteine through the conserved F or W. Each record gives: D gene, V gene, clone size, J gene, CDR3 protein, CDR3 DNA. D genes are given only for firm matches. Rows give clone size only sometimes, using once, few, many, or a class for an expanded clone.

d_gene: TRBD2
v_gene: TRBV10-1
abundance: NA
j_gene: TRBJ2-1
CDR3aa: CASSDGASGYNEQFF
CDR3nt: TGCGCCAGCAGTGACGGGGCTAGCGGATACAATGAGCAGTTCTTC

d_gene: NA
v_gene: TRBV7-2
abundance: NA
j_gene: TRBJ2-5
CDR3aa: CASSLGRGETQYF
CDR3nt: TGTGCCAGCAGCTTAGGACGGGGGGAGACCCAGTACTTC

d_gene: NA
v_gene: TRBV27
abundance: NA
j_gene: TRBJ1-1
CDR3aa: CASSPGRGYTEAFF
CDR3nt: TGTGCCAGCAGTCCGGGACGGGGGTACACTGAAGCTTTCTTT

d_gene: TRBD1
v_gene: TRBV9
abundance: NA
j_gene: TRBJ2-7
CDR3aa: CASSGGISGGAYEQYF
CDR3nt: TGTGCCAGCAGCGGGGGGATCTCAGGGGGCGCATACGAGCAGTACTTC

d_gene: NA
v_gene: TRBV28
abundance: NA
j_gene: TRBJ1-5
CDR3aa: CASSFFSNQPQHF
CDR3nt: TGTGCCAGCAGTTTCTTTAGTAATCAGCCCCAGCATTTT

d_gene: NA
v_gene: TRBV6-1
abundance: NA
j_gene: TRBJ1-1
CDR3aa: CATGYENTEAFF
CDR3nt: TGTGCCACCGGTTACGAGAACACTGAAGCTTTCTTT

d_gene: TRBD2
v_gene: TRBV11-3
abundance: NA
j_gene: TRBJ2-1
CDR3aa: CASGLTSGAPDNEQFF
CDR3nt: TGTGCCAGCGGACTGACTAGCGGGGCACCAGACAATGAGCAGTTCTTC

d_gene: TRBD1
v_gene: TRBV6-1
abundance: once
j_gene: TRBJ1-2
CDR3aa: CAITDRVNYGYTF
CDR3nt: TGTGCCATCACGGACAGGGTGAACTATGGCTACACCTTC

d_gene: NA
v_gene: TRBV15
abundance: once
j_gene: TRBJ2-5
CDR3aa: CATSSQYYHETQYF
CDR3nt: TGTGCCACCAGCAGTCAATACTATCACGAGACCCAGTACTTC

d_gene: TRBD2
v_gene: TRBV6-4
abundance: NA
j_gene: TRBJ2-5
CDR3aa: CASSDGTSGQETQYF
CDR3nt: TGTGCCAGCAGTGACGGGACTAGCGGCCAAGAGACCCAGTACTTC

d_gene: TRBD1
v_gene: TRBV29-1
abundance: NA
j_gene: TRBJ1-1
CDR3aa: CSVGRWTGEYTEAFF
CDR3nt: TGCAGCGTTGGCCGTTGGACAGGGGAGTACACTGAAGCTTTCTTT

d_gene: NA
v_gene: TRBV5-6
abundance: NA
j_gene: TRBJ2-7
CDR3aa: CASSLVRGWGYEQYF
CDR3nt: TGTGCCAGCAGCTTGGTTCGGGGTTGGGGCTACGAGCAGTACTTC

d_gene: NA
v_gene: TRBV11-2
abundance: once
j_gene: TRBJ1-1
CDR3aa: CASSFGPQGAEAFF
CDR3nt: TGTGCCAGCAGCTTCGGGCCTCAAGGGGCTGAAGCTTTCTTT

d_gene: TRBD1
v_gene: TRBV5-1
abundance: NA
j_gene: TRBJ1-1
CDR3aa: CASSTQTGDGAFF
CDR3nt: TGCGCCAGCAGCACCCAAACAGGGGACGGAGCTTTCTTT

d_gene: NA
v_gene: TRBV21-1
abundance: NA
j_gene: TRBJ2-5
CDR3aa: CASSNQAGSRETQYF
CDR3nt: TGTGCCAGCAGCAATCAAGCGGGGTCCCGCGAGACCCAGTACTTC

d_gene: NA
v_gene: TRBV27
abundance: NA
j_gene: TRBJ2-7
CDR3aa: CASSPGVTLYEQYF
CDR3nt: TGTGCCAGCAGCCCCGGAGTAACCCTCTACGAGCAGTACTTC

d_gene: NA
v_gene: TRBV29-1
abundance: NA
j_gene: TRBJ1-5
CDR3aa: CSVEESGNQPQHF
CDR3nt: TGCAGCGTTGAAGAGAGCGGCAATCAGCCCCAGCATTTT

d_gene: NA
v_gene: TRBV2
abundance: NA
j_gene: TRBJ2-7
CDR3aa: CASSEGSGQGIYEQYF
CDR3nt: TGTGCCAGCAGTGAAGGTTCAGGGCAGGGGATCTACGAGCAGTACTTC

d_gene: NA
v_gene: TRBV25-1
abundance: NA
j_gene: TRBJ2-7
CDR3aa: CASSLSPPSYEQYF
CDR3nt: TGTGCCAGCAGTCTTAGCCCGCCGTCCTACGAGCAGTACTTC

d_gene: TRBD1
v_gene: TRBV5-1
abundance: once
j_gene: TRBJ1-3
CDR3aa: CASSFGWAGGEKNTIYF
CDR3nt: TGCGCCAGCAGCTTTGGATGGGCAGGGGGCGAAAAAAACACCATATATTTT

d_gene: TRBD2
v_gene: TRBV15
abundance: NA
j_gene: TRBJ2-1
CDR3aa: CATTLAGVRNEQFF
CDR3nt: TGTGCCACCACCCTAGCGGGAGTCCGCAATGAGCAGTTCTTC

d_gene: NA
v_gene: TRBV2
abundance: NA
j_gene: TRBJ1-4
CDR3aa: CASCPSRVRNEKLFF
CDR3nt: TGTGCCAGCTGCCCATCGCGGGTGAGAAATGAAAAACTGTTTTTT

d_gene: NA
v_gene: TRBV7-6
abundance: NA
j_gene: TRBJ2-1
CDR3aa: CASSFRVNEQFF
CDR3nt: TGTGCCAGCAGCTTCAGGGTTAATGAGCAGTTCTTC

d_gene: NA
v_gene: TRBV7-6
abundance: NA
j_gene: TRBJ1-1
CDR3aa: CASSLRQANTEAFF
CDR3nt: TGTGCCAGCAGCTTAAGACAGGCGAACACTGAAGCTTTCTTT

d_gene: NA
v_gene: TRBV6-1
abundance: NA
j_gene: TRBJ2-1
CDR3aa: CASSEAFYNEQFF
CDR3nt: TGTGCCAGCAGTGAAGCCTTTTACAATGAGCAGTTCTTC

d_gene: TRBD1
v_gene: TRBV6-5
abundance: NA
j_gene: TRBJ1-1
CDR3aa: CASSRTGREAFF
CDR3nt: TGTGCCAGCAGTCGGACAGGGAGGGAAGCTTTCTTT

d_gene: TRBD1
v_gene: TRBV11-3
abundance: once
j_gene: TRBJ2-7
CDR3aa: CASRGGQGEEQYF
CDR3nt: TGTGCCAGCAGGGGGGGACAGGGAGAAGAGCAGTACTTC

d_gene: NA
v_gene: TRBV9
abundance: NA
j_gene: TRBJ2-7
CDR3aa: CASSHGEGSSNYEQYF
CDR3nt: TGTGCCAGCAGCCACGGAGAGGGCAGCAGTAACTACGAGCAGTACTTC

d_gene: TRBD1
v_gene: TRBV9
abundance: NA
j_gene: TRBJ1-1
CDR3aa: CASSIGTVNTEAFF
CDR3nt: TGTGCCAGCAGCATAGGGACAGTAAACACTGAAGCTTTCTTT

d_gene: TRBD2
v_gene: TRBV27
abundance: NA
j_gene: TRBJ2-7
CDR3aa: CASSFSLAATYEQYF
CDR3nt: TGTGCCAGCAGTTTTAGTCTAGCGGCAACCTACGAGCAGTACTTC

d_gene: TRBD2
v_gene: TRBV27
abundance: NA
j_gene: TRBJ2-1
CDR3aa: CASSHRAAGINEQFF
CDR3nt: TGTGCCAGCAGTCATAGGGCAGCGGGAATCAATGAGCAGTTCTTC

d_gene: NA
v_gene: TRBV7-9
abundance: NA
j_gene: TRBJ2-6
CDR3aa: CASSLDSGPRVAGANVLTF
CDR3nt: TGTGCCAGCAGCTTAGATTCAGGGCCCCGGGTAGCTGGGGCCAACGTCCTGACTTTC

d_gene: TRBD1
v_gene: TRBV19
abundance: NA
j_gene: TRBJ2-1
CDR3aa: CASSMGQGAHEQFF
CDR3nt: TGTGCCAGTAGTATGGGACAGGGGGCACATGAGCAGTTCTTC

d_gene: TRBD1
v_gene: TRBV2
abundance: NA
j_gene: TRBJ2-1
CDR3aa: CASSESTGGPYNEQFF
CDR3nt: TGTGCCAGCAGTGAGTCGACAGGGGGCCCCTACAATGAGCAGTTCTTC

d_gene: NA
v_gene: TRBV28
abundance: NA
j_gene: TRBJ2-2
CDR3aa: CASSLLLGQTLGTGELFF
CDR3nt: TGTGCCAGCAGTCTCCTTCTCGGACAGACCTTGGGCACCGGGGAGCTGTTTTTT

d_gene: NA
v_gene: TRBV6-1
abundance: once
j_gene: TRBJ1-1
CDR3aa: CASSIDRNTEAFF
CDR3nt: TGTGCCAGCAGTATCGACAGAAACACTGAAGCTTTCTTT

d_gene: NA
v_gene: TRBV15
abundance: NA
j_gene: TRBJ1-3
CDR3aa: CATSRDFTYFSGNTIYF
CDR3nt: TGTGCCACCAGCAGAGATTTCACCTATTTCTCTGGAAACACCATATATTTT

d_gene: NA
v_gene: TRBV27
abundance: NA
j_gene: TRBJ1-2
CDR3aa: CASSLRGSYGYTF
CDR3nt: TGTGCCAGCAGTTTAAGGGGATCCTATGGCTACACCTTC

d_gene: TRBD2
v_gene: TRBV27
abundance: NA
j_gene: TRBJ2-7
CDR3aa: CASSLKASGRTVQYF
CDR3nt: TGTGCCAGCAGTTTAAAAGCTAGCGGGAGAACTGTGCAGTACTTC

d_gene: NA
v_gene: TRBV11-2
abundance: NA
j_gene: TRBJ2-1
CDR3aa: CASSTTYSYNEQFF
CDR3nt: TGTGCCAGCAGCACGACTTACTCCTACAATGAGCAGTTCTTC

d_gene: NA
v_gene: TRBV29-1
abundance: NA
j_gene: TRBJ1-1
CDR3aa: CSVVEGNTEAFF
CDR3nt: TGCAGCGTTGTTGAGGGGAACACTGAAGCTTTCTTT

d_gene: TRBD1
v_gene: TRBV4-1
abundance: NA
j_gene: TRBJ2-7
CDR3aa: CASSPARDSYEQYF
CDR3nt: TGCGCCAGCAGCCCTGCTCGGGACAGCTACGAGCAGTACTTC

d_gene: TRBD1
v_gene: TRBV2
abundance: NA
j_gene: TRBJ2-7
CDR3aa: CASSHQAGGTGEQYF
CDR3nt: TGTGCCAGCAGCCACCAGGCAGGGGGAACGGGCGAGCAGTACTTC

d_gene: NA
v_gene: TRBV5-1
abundance: NA
j_gene: TRBJ1-2
CDR3aa: CASSLFQGLPDEDGYTF
CDR3nt: TGCGCCAGCAGCTTGTTCCAGGGCCTCCCGGACGAGGATGGCTACACCTTC

d_gene: TRBD1
v_gene: TRBV7-8
abundance: NA
j_gene: TRBJ1-5
CDR3aa: CASSTDRGSNQPQHF
CDR3nt: TGTGCCAGCAGCACTGACAGGGGAAGTAATCAGCCCCAGCATTTT

d_gene: TRBD2
v_gene: TRBV5-6
abundance: NA
j_gene: TRBJ2-4
CDR3aa: CASSSGTSGSWVNIQYF
CDR3nt: TGTGCCAGCAGCTCCGGGACTAGCGGGAGTTGGGTGAACATTCAGTACTTC

d_gene: NA
v_gene: TRBV7-2
abundance: NA
j_gene: TRBJ2-1
CDR3aa: CASSSSTRYNEQFF
CDR3nt: TGTGCCAGCAGCTCGTCGACACGCTACAATGAGCAGTTCTTC

d_gene: NA
v_gene: TRBV6-5
abundance: NA
j_gene: TRBJ2-1
CDR3aa: CASSYSTDGQFF
CDR3nt: TGTGCCAGCAGTTACTCGACAGACGGGCAGTTCTTC

d_gene: NA
v_gene: TRBV7-9
abundance: NA
j_gene: TRBJ2-3
CDR3aa: CASSLTGHNPDTQYF
CDR3nt: TGTGCCAGCAGCTTAACGGGACATAACCCAGATACGCAGTATTTT

d_gene: NA
v_gene: TRBV9
abundance: NA
j_gene: TRBJ1-4
CDR3aa: CASSVEGLTREKLFF
CDR3nt: TGTGCCAGCAGCGTAGAAGGGTTGACTAGAGAAAAACTGTTTTTT